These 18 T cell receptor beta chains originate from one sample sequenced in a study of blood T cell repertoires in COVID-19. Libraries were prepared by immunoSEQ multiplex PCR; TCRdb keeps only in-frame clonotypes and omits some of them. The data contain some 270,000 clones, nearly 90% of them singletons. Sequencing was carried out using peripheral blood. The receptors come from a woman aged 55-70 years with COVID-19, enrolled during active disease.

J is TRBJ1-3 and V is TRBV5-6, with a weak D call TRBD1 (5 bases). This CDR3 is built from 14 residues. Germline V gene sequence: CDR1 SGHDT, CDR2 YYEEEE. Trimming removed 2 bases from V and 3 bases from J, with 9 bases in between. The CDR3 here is CASSFDSYGNTIYF. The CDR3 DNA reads TGTGCCAGCAGCTTTGACAGCTATGGAAACACCATATATTTT.

The CDR3 DNA reads TGTGCCAGCAGTTTACAAGCGGGGGGGCCCCAAGAGACCCAGTACTTC. Translated, it gives CASSLQAGGPQETQYF. The chain has TRBV27 and TRBJ2-5; 10 bases map to TRBD2. Trimming cost V 2 bases and J 1 base; bases outside gene matches: 4. The CDR3 is 16 amino acids. Germline CDR1 MNHEY, CDR2 SMNVEV (reference sequence).

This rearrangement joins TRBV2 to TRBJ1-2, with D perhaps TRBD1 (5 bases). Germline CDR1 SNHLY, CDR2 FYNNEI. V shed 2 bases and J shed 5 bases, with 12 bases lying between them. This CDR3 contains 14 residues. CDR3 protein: CASSERGRAYGYTF. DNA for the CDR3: TGTGCCAGCAGTGAAAGGGGCAGGGCTTATGGCTACACCTTC.

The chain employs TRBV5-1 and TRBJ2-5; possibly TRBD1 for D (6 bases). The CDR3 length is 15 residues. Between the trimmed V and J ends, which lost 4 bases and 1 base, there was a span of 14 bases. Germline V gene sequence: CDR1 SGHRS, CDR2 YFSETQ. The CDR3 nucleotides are TGCGCCAGCAGCCCCGGGACACCGATCCAAGAGACCCAGTACTTC. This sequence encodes CASSPGTPIQETQYF.

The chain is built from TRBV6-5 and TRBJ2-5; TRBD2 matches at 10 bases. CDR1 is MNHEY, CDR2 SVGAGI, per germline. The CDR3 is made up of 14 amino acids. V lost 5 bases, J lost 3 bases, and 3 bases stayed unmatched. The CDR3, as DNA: TGTGCCAGCAGTCGAAGCGGGGGGGAAGAGACCCAGTACTTC. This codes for CASSRSGGEETQYF.

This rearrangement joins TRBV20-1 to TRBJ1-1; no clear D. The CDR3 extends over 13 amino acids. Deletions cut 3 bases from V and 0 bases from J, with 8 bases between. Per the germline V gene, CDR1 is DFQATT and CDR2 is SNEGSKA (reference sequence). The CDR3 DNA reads TGCAGTGCTAGTCTTCCGGTGAACACTGAAGCTTTCTTT. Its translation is CSASLPVNTEAFF.

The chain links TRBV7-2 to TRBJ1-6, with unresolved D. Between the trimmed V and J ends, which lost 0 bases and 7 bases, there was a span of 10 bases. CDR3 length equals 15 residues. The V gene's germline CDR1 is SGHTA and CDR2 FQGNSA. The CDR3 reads CASSLAWTTNSPLHF. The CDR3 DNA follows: TGTGCCAGCAGCTTAGCCTGGACTACAAATTCACCCCTCCACTTT.

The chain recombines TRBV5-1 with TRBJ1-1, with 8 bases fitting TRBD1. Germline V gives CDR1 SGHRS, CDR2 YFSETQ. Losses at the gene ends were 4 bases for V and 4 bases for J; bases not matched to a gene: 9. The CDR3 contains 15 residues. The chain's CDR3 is CASSLRQGFSTEAFF. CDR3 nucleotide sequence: TGCGCCAGCAGCCTACGACAGGGGTTCAGCACTGAAGCTTTCTTT.

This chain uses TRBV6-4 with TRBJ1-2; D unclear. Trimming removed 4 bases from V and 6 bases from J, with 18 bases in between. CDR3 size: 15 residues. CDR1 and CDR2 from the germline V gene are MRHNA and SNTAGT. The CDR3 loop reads CASSVGPTSLHGYTF. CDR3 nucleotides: TGTGCCAGCAGTGTTGGTCCGACTAGCCTCCATGGCTACACCTTC.

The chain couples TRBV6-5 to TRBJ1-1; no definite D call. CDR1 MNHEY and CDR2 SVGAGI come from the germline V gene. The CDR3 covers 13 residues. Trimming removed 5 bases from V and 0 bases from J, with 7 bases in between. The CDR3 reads CASSILVNTEAFF. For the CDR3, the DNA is TGTGCCAGCAGTATCCTCGTGAACACTGAAGCTTTCTTT.

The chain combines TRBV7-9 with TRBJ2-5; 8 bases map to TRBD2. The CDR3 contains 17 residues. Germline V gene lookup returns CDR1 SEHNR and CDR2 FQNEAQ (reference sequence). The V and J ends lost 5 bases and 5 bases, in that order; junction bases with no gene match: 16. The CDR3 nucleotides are TGTGCCAGCAGCCTGAACCTGGGACTAGGGTTGCGGGAGACCCAGTACTTC. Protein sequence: CASSLNLGLGLRETQYF.

The CDR3 nucleotides read TGTGCCAGCAGCCAAGTTGGAGACCGTGAGCAGTTCTTC. Residues: CASSQVGDREQFF. The genes are TRBV4-2 and TRBJ2-1, with D uncertain. Trimming removed 1 base from V and 9 bases from J, with 10 bases in between. The CDR3 has 13 amino acids. The germline CDR1 and CDR2 sequences are LGHNA and YNFKEQ.

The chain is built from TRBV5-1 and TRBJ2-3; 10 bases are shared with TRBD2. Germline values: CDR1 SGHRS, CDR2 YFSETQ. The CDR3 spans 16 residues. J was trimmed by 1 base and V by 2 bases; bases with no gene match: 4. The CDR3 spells CASSFGGTSGTDTQYF. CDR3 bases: TGCGCCAGCAGCTTTGGCGGGACTAGCGGCACAGATACGCAGTATTTT.

DNA for the CDR3: TGTGCCAGCAGCCTTCAAGACACCTATGGCTACACCTTC. Translated, it gives CASSLQDTYGYTF. The chain has TRBV7-9 and TRBJ1-2; unclear D gene. Trimming cost V 5 bases and J 4 bases, with 11 bases left between them. The CDR3 spans 13 residues. CDR1 and CDR2 from the germline V gene are SEHNR and FQNEAQ (reference sequence).

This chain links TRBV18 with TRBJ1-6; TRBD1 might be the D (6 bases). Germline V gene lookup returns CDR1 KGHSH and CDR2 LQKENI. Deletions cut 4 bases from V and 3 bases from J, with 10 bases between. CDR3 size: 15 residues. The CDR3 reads CASSLSGDYNSPLHF. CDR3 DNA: TGTGCCAGCTCACTTTCAGGGGACTATAATTCACCCCTCCACTTT.

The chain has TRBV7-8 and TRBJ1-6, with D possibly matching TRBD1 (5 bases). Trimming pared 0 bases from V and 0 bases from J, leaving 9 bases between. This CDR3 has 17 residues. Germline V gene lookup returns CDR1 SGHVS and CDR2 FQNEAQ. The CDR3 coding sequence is TGTGCCAGCAGCTTAGCGCAGGGTGGCTCCTATAATTCACCCCTCCACTTT. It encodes CASSLAQGGSYNSPLHF. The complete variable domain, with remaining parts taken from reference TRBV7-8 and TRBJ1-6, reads GAGVSQSPRYKVAKRGQDVALRCDPISGHVSLFWYQQALGQGPEFLTYFQNEAQLDKSGLPSDRFFAERPEGSVSTLKIQRTQQEDSAVYLCASSLAQGGSYNSPLHFGNGTRLTVT.

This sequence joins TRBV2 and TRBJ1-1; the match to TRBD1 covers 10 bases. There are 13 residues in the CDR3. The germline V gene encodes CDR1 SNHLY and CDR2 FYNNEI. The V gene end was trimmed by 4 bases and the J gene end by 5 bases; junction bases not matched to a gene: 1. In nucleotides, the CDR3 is TGTGCCAGCAGTGGGGACAGGGGAACTGAAGCTTTCTTT. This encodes CASSGDRGTEAFF.

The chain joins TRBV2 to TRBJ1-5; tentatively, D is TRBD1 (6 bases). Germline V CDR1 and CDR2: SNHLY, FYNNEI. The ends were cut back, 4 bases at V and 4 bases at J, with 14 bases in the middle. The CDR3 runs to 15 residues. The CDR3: CASSGFRGGNQPQHF. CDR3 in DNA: TGTGCCAGCAGTGGGTTCAGGGGCGGGAATCAGCCCCAGCATTTT. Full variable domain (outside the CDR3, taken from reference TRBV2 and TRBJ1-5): EPEVTQTPSHQVTQMGQEVILRCVPISNHLYFYWYRQILGQKVEFLVSFYNNEISEKSEIFDDQFSVERPDGSNFTLKIRSTKLEDSAMYFCASSGFRGGNQPQHFGDGTRLSIL.